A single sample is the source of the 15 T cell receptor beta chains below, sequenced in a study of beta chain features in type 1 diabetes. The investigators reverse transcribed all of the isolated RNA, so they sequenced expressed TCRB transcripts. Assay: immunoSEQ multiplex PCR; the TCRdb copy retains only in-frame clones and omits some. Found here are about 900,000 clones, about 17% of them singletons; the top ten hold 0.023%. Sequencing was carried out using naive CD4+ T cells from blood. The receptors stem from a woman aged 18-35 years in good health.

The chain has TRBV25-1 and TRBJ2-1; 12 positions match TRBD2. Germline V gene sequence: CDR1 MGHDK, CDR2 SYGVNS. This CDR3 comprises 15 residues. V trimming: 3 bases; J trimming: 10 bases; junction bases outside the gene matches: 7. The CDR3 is CASSDRTSGVGEQFF. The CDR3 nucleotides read TGTGCCAGCAGTGATCGGACTAGCGGGGTAGGGGAGCAGTTCTTC.

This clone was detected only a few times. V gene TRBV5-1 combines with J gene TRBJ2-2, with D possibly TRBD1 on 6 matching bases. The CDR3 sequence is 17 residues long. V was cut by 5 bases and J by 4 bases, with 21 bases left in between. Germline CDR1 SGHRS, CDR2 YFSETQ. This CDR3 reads CASRRMGLQGFTGELFF. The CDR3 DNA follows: TGCGCCAGCAGGCGGATGGGCCTACAGGGATTCACCGGGGAGCTGTTTTTT.

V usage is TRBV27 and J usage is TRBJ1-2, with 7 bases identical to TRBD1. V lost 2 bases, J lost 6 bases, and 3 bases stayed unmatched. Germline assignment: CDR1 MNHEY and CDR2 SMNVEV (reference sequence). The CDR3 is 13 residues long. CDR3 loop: CASSLVRGNGYTF. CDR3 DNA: TGTGCCAGCAGTTTAGTCAGGGGGAATGGCTACACCTTC.

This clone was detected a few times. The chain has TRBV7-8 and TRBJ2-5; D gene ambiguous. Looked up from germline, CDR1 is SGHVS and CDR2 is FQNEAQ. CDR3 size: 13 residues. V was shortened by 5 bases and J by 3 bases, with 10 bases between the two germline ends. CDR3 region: CASSLDSEETQYF. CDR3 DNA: TGTGCCAGCAGCCTAGACTCAGAAGAGACCCAGTACTTC.

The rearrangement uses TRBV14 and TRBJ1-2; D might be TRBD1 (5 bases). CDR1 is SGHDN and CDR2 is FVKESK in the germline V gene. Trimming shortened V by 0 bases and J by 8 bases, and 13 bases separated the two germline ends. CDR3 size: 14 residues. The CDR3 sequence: CASSQEGRTRGYTF. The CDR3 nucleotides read TGTGCCAGCAGCCAAGAGGGACGGACTCGAGGCTACACCTTC. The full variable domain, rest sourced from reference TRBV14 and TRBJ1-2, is EAGVTQFPSHSVIEKGQTVTLRCDPISGHDNLYWYRRVMGKEIKFLLHFVKESKQDESGMPNNRFLAERTGGTYSTLKVQPAELEDSGVYFCASSQEGRTRGYTFGSGTRLTVV.

The CDR3 bases are TGTGCAAGTCGCACAGACAGGGAATCAGGAGAAAAACTGTTTTTT. Protein product: CASRTDRESGEKLFF. The rearrangement uses TRBV12-2 and TRBJ1-4; TRBD1, the table's D call, lacks a check against the DNA. TRBV12-2 is classified as a pseudogene. The CDR3 has 15 amino acids.

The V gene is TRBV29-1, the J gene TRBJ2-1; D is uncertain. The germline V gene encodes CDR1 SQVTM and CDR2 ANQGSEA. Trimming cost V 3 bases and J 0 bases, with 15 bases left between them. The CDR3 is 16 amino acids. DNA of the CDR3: TGCAGCGTTGAGACTTCGGCGAGCAGCTCCTACAATGAGCAGTTCTTC. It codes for CSVETSASSSYNEQFF.

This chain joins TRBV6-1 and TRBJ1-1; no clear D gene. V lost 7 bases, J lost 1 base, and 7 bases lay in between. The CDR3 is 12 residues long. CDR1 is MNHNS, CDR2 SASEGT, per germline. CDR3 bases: TGTGCCAGCATTTTACGGAACACTGAAGCTTTCTTT. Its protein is CASILRNTEAFF.

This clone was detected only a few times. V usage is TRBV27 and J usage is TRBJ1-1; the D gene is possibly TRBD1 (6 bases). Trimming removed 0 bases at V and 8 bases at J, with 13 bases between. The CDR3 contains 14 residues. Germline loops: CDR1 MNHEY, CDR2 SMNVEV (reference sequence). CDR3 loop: CASSLSAYREEAFF. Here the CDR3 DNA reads TGTGCCAGCAGTTTATCGGCCTACAGGGAGGAAGCTTTCTTT.

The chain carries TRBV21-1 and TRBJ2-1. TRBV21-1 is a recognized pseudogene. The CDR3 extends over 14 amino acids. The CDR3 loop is CASSDRQGGTEQFF. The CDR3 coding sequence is TGTGCCAGCAGCGACCGACAGGGAGGGACGGAGCAGTTCTTC.

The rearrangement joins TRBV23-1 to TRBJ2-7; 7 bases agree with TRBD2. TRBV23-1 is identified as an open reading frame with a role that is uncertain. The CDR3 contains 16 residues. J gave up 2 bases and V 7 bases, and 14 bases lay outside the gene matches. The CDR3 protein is CASTPGGRLETYEQYF. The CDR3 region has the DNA TGCGCCAGCACCCCGGGGGGACGTTTAGAAACCTACGAGCAGTACTTC.

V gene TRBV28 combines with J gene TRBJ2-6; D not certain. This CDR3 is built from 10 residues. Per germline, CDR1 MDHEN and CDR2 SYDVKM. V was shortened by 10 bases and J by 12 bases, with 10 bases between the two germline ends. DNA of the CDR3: TGTGCCACCTCCCTGGGCGTCCTGACTTTC. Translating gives CATSLGVLTF.

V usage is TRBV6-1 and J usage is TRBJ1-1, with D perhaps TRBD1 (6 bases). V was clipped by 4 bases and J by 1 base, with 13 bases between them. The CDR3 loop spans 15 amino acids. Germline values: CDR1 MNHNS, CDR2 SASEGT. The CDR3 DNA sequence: TGTGCCAGCAGTGTTGTATGGGGGCCGAACACTGAAGCTTTCTTT. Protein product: CASSVVWGPNTEAFF.

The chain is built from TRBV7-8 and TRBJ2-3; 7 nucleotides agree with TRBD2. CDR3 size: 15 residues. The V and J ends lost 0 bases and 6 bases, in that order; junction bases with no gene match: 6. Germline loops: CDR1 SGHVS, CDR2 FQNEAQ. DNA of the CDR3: TGTGCCAGCAGCTTAGCGAGCGGGGCCTCGGATACGCAGTATTTT. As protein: CASSLASGASDTQYF.

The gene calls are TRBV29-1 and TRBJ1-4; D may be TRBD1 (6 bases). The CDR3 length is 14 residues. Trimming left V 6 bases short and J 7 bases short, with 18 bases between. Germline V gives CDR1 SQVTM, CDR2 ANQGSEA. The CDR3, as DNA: TGCAGCGTCCGCGCGGGGGGGCAGGGTGAAAAACTGTTTTTT. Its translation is CSVRAGGQGEKLFF. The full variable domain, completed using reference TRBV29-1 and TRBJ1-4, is SAVISQKPSRDICQRGTSLTIQCQVDSQVTMMFWYRQQPGQSLTLIATANQGSEATYESGFVIDKFPISRPNLTFSTLTVSNMSPEDSSIYLCSVRAGGQGEKLFFGSGTQLSVL.